This T cell receptor (beta chain) was recovered during a study of T cells in Graves' hyperthyroidism and ophthalmopathy. The TCR beta CDR3 regions underwent amplification using RNA transcripts as the source. HTBI primers were employed in a first-round RT-PCR of the TCR CDR3. Each CDR3 protein is one row after TCRdb ran MiXCR on the multiplex PCR reads. The table records under 450,000 distinct CDR3 sequences, approximately 15% of them present only once. Uncontrolled infection, other autoimmune disease, pregnancy or lactation disqualified patients from enrolment. Any symptoms of ophthalmopathy came after the first hyperthyroidism diagnosis, from which the blood sample dates. This CDR3 is 19 amino acids long. Germline V CDR1 and CDR2: MDHEN, SYDVKM. The trim removed 4 bases at V and 0 bases at J, leaving 12 bases unmatched. This clonotype was counted only a few times.

The receptor was isolated from a man younger than 45 with Graves' hyperthyroidism that later progressed to Graves' ophthalmopathy. J is TRBJ1-6 and V is TRBV28, with 7 bases that match TRBD1. The sample was blood. The CDR3 spells CASSSTDRDSSSYNSPLHF. In DNA form, the CDR3 reads TGTGCCAGCAGTTCGACAGACAGGGACTCGAGCTCCTATAATTCACCCCTCCACTTT.